The clone carrying this T cell receptor beta chain has only a few counts. Production of TCR beta cDNA used around 0.45 ug total RNA together with a constant-region primer. ARM-PCR, slightly modified, supplied the TCR beta libraries through three nested multiplex PCR rounds. A C-beta reverse primer and TRBV1-TRBV30 forward primers served in each of the first two PCR rounds, at ten to eleven cycles apiece. TCRdb re-analysed the multiplex PCR reads in MiXCR, keeping a single row per CDR3 protein. This table holds about 320,000 distinct CDR3 sequences, about 60% found once. This sample was taken from a study of tumor-infiltrating lymphocytes in primary liver carcinoma. The CDR3 covers 17 residues. V lost 10 bases to trimming and J lost 4 bases; unmatched junction nucleotides: 16. From germline, CDR1 is MNHEY and CDR2 SVGAGI. Unsorted whole blood supplied the blood RNA, and germline DNA was isolated too.

The sequencing input was peripheral blood. This rearrangement joins TRBV6-5 to TRBJ2-6; TRBD1 matches 7 bases. This TCR came from a middle-aged man with primary liver carcinoma and hepatitis B virus infection. CDR3 in amino acids: CATQGGRGESGANVLTF. The CDR3 DNA follows: TGTGCCACCCAAGGGGGCAGGGGAGAATCCGGGGCCAACGTCCTGACTTTC.